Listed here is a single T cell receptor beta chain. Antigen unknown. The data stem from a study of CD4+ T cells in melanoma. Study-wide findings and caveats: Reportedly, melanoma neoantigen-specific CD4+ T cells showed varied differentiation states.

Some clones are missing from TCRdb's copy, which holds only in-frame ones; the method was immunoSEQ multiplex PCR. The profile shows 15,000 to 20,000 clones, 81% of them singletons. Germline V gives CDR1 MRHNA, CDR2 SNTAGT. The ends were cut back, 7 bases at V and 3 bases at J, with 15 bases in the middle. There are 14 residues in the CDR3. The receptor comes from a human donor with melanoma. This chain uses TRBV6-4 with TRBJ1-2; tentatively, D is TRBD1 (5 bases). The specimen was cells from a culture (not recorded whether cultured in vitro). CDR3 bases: TGTGCCAGCATAGGGGCAGAACTTTACTATGGCTACACCTTC. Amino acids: CASIGAELYYGYTF.